This TCR beta chain was sequenced for a study of T cell changes during pregnancy in multiple sclerosis. Germline CDR1 and CDR2: SEHNR and FQNEAQ (reference sequence). This CDR3 has 15 amino acids. V trimming: 5 bases; J trimming: 9 bases; junction bases outside the gene matches: 12. Repertoires were generated with immunoSEQ multiplex PCR, while TCRdb's copy carries only in-frame clones and drops some. The sample gives tens of thousands of clones, 93% of which show up once; around 1.9% is in the top ten. The genes are TRBV7-9 and TRBJ2-1; 8 bases agree with TRBD1. The sample was peripheral blood, taken in the second trimester of pregnancy. The TCR originated in a female donor with multiple sclerosis, enrolled in a pregnancy study. CDR3 DNA sequence: TGTGCCAGCAGCCCTCGACAGGGGTGGAGTGGTGAGCAGTTCTTC. It is translated as CASSPRQGWSGEQFF. Variable domain in full (rest from reference TRBV7-9 and TRBJ2-1): DTGVSQNPRHKITKRGQNVTFRCDPISEHNRLYWYRQTLGQGPEFLTYFQNEAQLEKSRLLSDRFSAERPKGSFSTLEIQRTEQGDSAMYLCASSPRQGWSGEQFFGPGTRLTVL.